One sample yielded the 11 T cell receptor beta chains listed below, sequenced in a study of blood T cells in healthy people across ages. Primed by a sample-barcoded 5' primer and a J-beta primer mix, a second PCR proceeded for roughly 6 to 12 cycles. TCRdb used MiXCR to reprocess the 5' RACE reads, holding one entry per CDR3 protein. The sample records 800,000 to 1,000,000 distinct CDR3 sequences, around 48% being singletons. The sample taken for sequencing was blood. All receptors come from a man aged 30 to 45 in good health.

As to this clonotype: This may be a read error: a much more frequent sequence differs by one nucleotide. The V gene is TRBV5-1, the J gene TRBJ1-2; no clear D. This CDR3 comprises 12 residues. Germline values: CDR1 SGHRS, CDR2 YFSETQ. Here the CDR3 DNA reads TGCGCCGGCAGCTTGGATCGAAACGGCTACACCTTC. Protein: CAGSLDRNGYTF. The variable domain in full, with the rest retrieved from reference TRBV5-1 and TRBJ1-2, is KAGVTQTPRYLIKTRGQQVTLSCSPISGHRSVSWYQQTPGQGLQFLFEYFSETQRNKGNFPGRFSGRQFSNSRSEMNVSTLELGDSALYLCAGSLDRNGYTFGSGTRLTVV.

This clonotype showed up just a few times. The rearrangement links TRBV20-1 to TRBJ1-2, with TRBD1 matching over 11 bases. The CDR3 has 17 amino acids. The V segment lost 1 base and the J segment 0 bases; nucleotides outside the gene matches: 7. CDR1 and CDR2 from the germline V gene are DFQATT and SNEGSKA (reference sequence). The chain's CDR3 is CSARVSEGQGANYGYTF. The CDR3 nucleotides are TGCAGTGCTAGAGTTTCTGAGGGACAGGGGGCTAACTATGGCTACACCTTC.

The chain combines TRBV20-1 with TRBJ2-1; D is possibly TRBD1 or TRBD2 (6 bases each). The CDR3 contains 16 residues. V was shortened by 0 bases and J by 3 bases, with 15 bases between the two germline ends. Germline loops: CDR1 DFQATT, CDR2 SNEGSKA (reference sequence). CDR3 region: CSARDRVGGFYNEQFF. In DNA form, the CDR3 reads TGCAGTGCTAGAGATCGCGTAGGGGGGTTCTACAATGAGCAGTTCTTC.

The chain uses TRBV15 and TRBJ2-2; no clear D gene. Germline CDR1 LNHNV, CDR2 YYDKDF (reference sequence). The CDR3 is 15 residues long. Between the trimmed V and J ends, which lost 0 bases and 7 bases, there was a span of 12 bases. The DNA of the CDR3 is TGTGCCACCAGCAGAGATATAAGGGTACACGGGGAGCTGTTTTTT. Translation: CATSRDIRVHGELFF.

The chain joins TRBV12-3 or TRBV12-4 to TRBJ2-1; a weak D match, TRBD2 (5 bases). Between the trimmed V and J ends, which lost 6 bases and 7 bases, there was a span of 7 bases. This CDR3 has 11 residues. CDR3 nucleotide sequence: TGTGCCAGCAGCACTAGAAATGAGCAGTTCTTC. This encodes CASSTRNEQFF.

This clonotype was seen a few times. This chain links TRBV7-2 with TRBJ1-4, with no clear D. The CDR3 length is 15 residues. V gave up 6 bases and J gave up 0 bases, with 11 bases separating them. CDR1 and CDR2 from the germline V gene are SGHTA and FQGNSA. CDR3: CASRGAASTNEKLFF. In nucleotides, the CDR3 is TGTGCCAGCAGGGGCGCGGCTTCAACTAATGAAAAACTGTTTTTT.

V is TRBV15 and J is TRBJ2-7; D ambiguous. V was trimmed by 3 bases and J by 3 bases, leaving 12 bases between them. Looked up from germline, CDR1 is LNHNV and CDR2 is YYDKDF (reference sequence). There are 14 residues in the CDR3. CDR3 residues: CATSRRSSNYEQYF. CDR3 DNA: TGTGCCACCAGCAGGAGATCCAGCAACTACGAGCAGTACTTC.

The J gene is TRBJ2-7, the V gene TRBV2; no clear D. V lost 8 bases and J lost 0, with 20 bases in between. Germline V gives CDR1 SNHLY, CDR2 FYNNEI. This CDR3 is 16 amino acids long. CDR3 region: CASRPHRPDLSYEQYF. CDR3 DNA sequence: TGTGCCAGCCGGCCCCACCGACCCGATCTCTCCTACGAGCAGTACTTC.

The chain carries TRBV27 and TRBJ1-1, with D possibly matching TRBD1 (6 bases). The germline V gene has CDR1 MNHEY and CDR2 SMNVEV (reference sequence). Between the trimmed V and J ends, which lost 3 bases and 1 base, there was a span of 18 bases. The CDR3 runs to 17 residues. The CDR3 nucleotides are TGTGCCAGCAGTTTCTGGGGGCCCGTGAATTCGAACACTGAAGCTTTCTTT. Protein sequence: CASSFWGPVNSNTEAFF.

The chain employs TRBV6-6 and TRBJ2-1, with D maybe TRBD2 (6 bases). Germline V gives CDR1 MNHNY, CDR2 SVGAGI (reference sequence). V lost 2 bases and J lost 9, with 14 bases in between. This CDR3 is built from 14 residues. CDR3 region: CASSYEASVGEQFF. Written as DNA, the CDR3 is TGTGCCAGCAGTTACGAGGCTAGCGTAGGTGAGCAGTTCTTC.

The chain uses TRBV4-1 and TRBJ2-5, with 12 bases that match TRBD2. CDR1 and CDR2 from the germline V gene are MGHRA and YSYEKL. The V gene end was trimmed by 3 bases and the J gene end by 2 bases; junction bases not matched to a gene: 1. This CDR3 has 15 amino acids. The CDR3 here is CASSHGLAGQETQYF. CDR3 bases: TGCGCCAGCAGCCATGGACTAGCGGGGCAAGAGACCCAGTACTTC.